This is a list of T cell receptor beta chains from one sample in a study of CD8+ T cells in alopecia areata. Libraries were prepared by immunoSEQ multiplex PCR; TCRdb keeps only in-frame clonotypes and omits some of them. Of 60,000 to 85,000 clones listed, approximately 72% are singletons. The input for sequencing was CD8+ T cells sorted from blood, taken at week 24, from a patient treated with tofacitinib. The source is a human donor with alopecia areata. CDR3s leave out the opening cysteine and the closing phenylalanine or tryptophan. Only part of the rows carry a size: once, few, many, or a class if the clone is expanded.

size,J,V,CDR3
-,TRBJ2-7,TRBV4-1,ASSQVQNRVNEQY
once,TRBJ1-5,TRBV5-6,ASSFGTGGQPQH
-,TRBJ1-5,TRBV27,ASSPGTVSNQPQH
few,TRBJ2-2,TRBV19,ASGLALTGELF
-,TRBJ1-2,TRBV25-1,ASSDGQGSYGYT
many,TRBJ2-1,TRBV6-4,ASSDSGTDSYNEQF
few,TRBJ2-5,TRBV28,ASSRALGETQY
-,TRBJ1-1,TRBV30,AWSVSGYTEAF
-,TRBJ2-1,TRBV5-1,ASSLGQGATEQF
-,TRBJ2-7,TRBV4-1,ASSQDSGAGFNEQY
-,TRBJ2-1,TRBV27,ASSPTRTSGTYNEQF
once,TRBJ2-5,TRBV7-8,ASDSGETQY
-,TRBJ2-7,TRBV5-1,ASSPTRYYEQY
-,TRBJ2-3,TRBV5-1,ASSWGQALDTQY
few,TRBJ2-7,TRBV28,ASSLVGEQY
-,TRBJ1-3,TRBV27,ASSPLAGNTIY
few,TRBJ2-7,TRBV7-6,ASSYRDRFYEQY
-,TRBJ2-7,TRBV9,ASSVASGTSGSYEQY
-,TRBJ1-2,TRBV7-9,ASSPGGGPFWDGYT
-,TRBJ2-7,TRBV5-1,ASTVDGGSYEQY
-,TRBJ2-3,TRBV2,ASSEAAAGSTDTQY
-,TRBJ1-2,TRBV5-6,ASSLALIDYGYT
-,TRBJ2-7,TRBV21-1,ASVEWRTYEQY
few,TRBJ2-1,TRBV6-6,ASSPGTYYNEQF
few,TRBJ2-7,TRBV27,ASSFGTSGAYEQY
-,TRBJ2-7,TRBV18,ASSPSSATPTYEQY
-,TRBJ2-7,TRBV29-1,SAMTSGRVGYEQY
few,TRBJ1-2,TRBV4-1,ASSQTQSWVLGYT
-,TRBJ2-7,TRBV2,ASSEAMTGGPP
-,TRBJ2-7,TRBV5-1,ASSLYRDRGGEQY
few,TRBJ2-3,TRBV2,ASIGRISGDSSTDTQY
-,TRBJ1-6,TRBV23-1,ASSQSDDSNSPLH
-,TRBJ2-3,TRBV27,ASSLSSTDTQY
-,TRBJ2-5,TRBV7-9,ASSLARSREETQY
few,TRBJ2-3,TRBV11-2,ASSPTSALSTDTQY
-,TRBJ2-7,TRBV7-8,ASSFSAVGYEQY
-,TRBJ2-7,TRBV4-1,ASSQTPGQGTTYEQY
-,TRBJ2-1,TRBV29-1,SVEQYNEQF
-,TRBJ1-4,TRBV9,ASSARDSENEKLF
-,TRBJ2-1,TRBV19,ASRPGGESNGEQF
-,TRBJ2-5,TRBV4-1,ASSPIWRLQKTQY